This T cell receptor beta chain was recorded in a study of shared clonotypes between healthy human individuals. Background on the study: The people who gave samples were two women and a few men aged 18 to 49.

Methods used by the authors: Sequence data from immunoSEQ were junction-only and lacked quality scores; consequently, filtering differed. Data came from immunoSEQ multiplex PCR; TCRdb stores just in-frame clones and leaves some out. That table furnishes V, J and clone size, whereas the DNA furnished D and trimming. In the table there are about 520,000 clones, about 96% of which are singletons. Per germline, CDR1 LNHDA and CDR2 SQIVND (reference sequence). The CDR3 length is 18 residues. The V and J ends lost 5 bases and 0 bases, in that order; junction bases with no gene match: 13. The TCR originated in a woman aged 25-40 years in good health. Input material: naive CD4+ T cells sorted from blood. Documented subset: CD45RA+ positively selected. This sequence joins TRBV19 and TRBJ2-1; 7 bases fit TRBD2. CDR3 DNA sequence: TGTGCCAGTAGTGGAACGGGAGGCCCCTTTAGCTCCTACAATGAGCAGTTCTTC. Its translation: CASSGTGGPFSSYNEQFF.